A single sample is the source of the 10 T cell receptor beta chains below, sequenced in a study of cytomegalovirus exposure and HLA in healthy donors. PCR employed 60 Vbeta and 13 Jbeta primers. Some clones are missing from TCRdb's copy, which holds only in-frame ones; the method was immunoSEQ multiplex PCR. Among about 100,000 clones, around 86% were seen once, and the ten largest hold about 4.4%. The sample taken for sequencing was PBMCs. The origin of the receptors is a woman aged 70-85 years in good health and CMV-seropositive.

This chain joins TRBV7-2 and TRBJ2-1, with 15 bases matching TRBD2. The germline CDR1 and CDR2 sequences are SGHTA and FQGNSA. The V gene end was trimmed by 3 bases and the J gene end by 7 bases; junction bases not matched to a gene: 1. This CDR3 is 15 amino acids long. CDR3 region: CASSLGLAGGNEQFF. The CDR3 region has the DNA TGTGCCAGCAGCTTGGGACTAGCGGGAGGAAATGAGCAGTTCTTC.

J is TRBJ1-1 and V is TRBV18; 8 bases agree with TRBD1. V trimming: 4 bases; J trimming: 0 bases; junction bases outside the gene matches: 1. The CDR3 length is 14 residues. Germline V lookup: CDR1 KGHSH, CDR2 LQKENI. The CDR3 here is CASSLTGVNTEAFF. The DNA for the CDR3 is TGTGCCAGCTCACTGACAGGGGTGAACACTGAAGCTTTCTTT.

The chain joins TRBV5-4 to TRBJ2-7; a possible D gene is TRBD2 (5 bases). The germline V gene has CDR1 SGHNT and CDR2 YYREEE (reference sequence). V gave up 4 bases and J gave up 0 bases, with 17 bases separating them. This CDR3 region has 16 residues. This CDR3 is CASSPTGETSSYEQYF. The CDR3 nucleotides are TGTGCCAGCAGCCCGACCGGGGAGACGAGCTCCTACGAGCAGTACTTC.

The chain couples TRBV5-3 to TRBJ1-6; no firm D call. TRBV5-3 is an open reading frame, and its role is uncertain. Trimming cost V 4 bases and J 8 bases, with 13 bases left between them. The CDR3 extends over 14 amino acids. DNA of the CDR3: TGTGCCAGAAGCCTTTGGGCAGTCGATTCACCCCTCCACTTT. Translating it yields CARSLWAVDSPLHF.

V gene TRBV5-1 combines with J gene TRBJ2-6; the match to TRBD2 covers 7 bases. Germline V gene lookup returns CDR1 SGHRS and CDR2 YFSETQ. This CDR3 is built from 16 residues. V trimming: 4 bases; J trimming: 1 base; junction bases outside the gene matches: 5. The CDR3 spells CASSPTGGSGANVLTF. The CDR3 DNA is TGCGCCAGCAGCCCCACGGGGGGTTCTGGGGCCAACGTCCTGACTTTC.

This chain uses TRBV19 with TRBJ2-5, with 10 bases aligning to TRBD2. The CDR3 spans 16 residues. The J segment lost 0 bases and the V segment lost 5 bases, leaving 6 bases of the junction unmatched. The germline CDR1 and CDR2 sequences are LNHDA and SQIVND (reference sequence). CDR3: CASSFGLAAYQETQYF. DNA for the CDR3: TGTGCCAGTAGTTTTGGACTAGCGGCCTACCAAGAGACCCAGTACTTC.

V gene TRBV18 combines with J gene TRBJ2-7, with D possibly TRBD2 on 6 matching bases. Germline CDR1 reads KGHSH; CDR2 reads LQKENI. V lost 5 bases to trimming and J lost 3 bases, with 14 bases between them. The CDR3 contains 14 residues. CDR3 sequence: CASSGGSTDYEQYF. DNA for the CDR3: TGTGCCAGCTCAGGGGGGAGCACCGACTACGAGCAGTACTTC.

The chain carries TRBV14 and TRBJ2-3; D not resolved. Deletions cut 2 bases from V and 1 base from J, with 7 bases between. The CDR3 is 14 amino acids. Germline CDR1 SGHDN, CDR2 FVKESK. This CDR3 is CASSQYYGTDTQYF. CDR3 sequence (DNA): TGTGCCAGCAGCCAATACTATGGCACAGATACGCAGTATTTT. Variable domain in full (rest from reference TRBV14 and TRBJ2-3): EAGVTQFPSHSVIEKGQTVTLRCDPISGHDNLYWYRRVMGKEIKFLLHFVKESKQDESGMPNNRFLAERTGGTYSTLKVQPAELEDSGVYFCASSQYYGTDTQYFGPGTRLTVL.

The rearrangement uses TRBV11-2 and TRBJ1-1; tentatively, D is TRBD1 (5 bases). This CDR3 is built from 16 residues. CDR1 is SGHAT, CDR2 FQNNGV, per germline. V was shortened by 5 bases and J by 6 bases, with 22 bases between the two germline ends. In DNA form, the CDR3 reads TGTGCCAGCAGCCTACCCACCGGGGGTAACCAGGCTGAAGCTTTCTTT. The encoded protein is CASSLPTGGNQAEAFF.

The chain joins TRBV5-5 to TRBJ1-5, with TRBD1 matching 8 bases. V dropped 4 bases and J dropped 4; count of bases not matched to a gene: 10. This CDR3 is 16 amino acids long. Germline CDR1 SGHKS, CDR2 YYEKEE (reference sequence). In nucleotides, the CDR3 is TGTGCCAGCAGCGGGGTGACAGGGGTAGGTAATCAGCCCCAGCATTTT. This codes for CASSGVTGVGNQPQHF.